One and the same sample provided the 31 T cell receptor beta chains below, sequenced in a study of shared clonotypes between healthy human individuals. Naive CD8 cells were CD45RO-negative, positively selected for CCR7, excluding terminally differentiated effector memory CD45RA+ cells. Method: immunoSEQ multiplex PCR; TCRdb's copy keeps in-frame clones and lacks some. Of some 2,000,000 clones in the sample, less than 95% were seen once. Sequenced material: naive CD8+ T cells sorted from blood. The receptors come from a young man in good health.

V usage is TRBV11-2 and J usage is TRBJ1-4; tentative D call: TRBD1 (6 bases). The V end lost 1 base, the J end lost 7 bases, and 13 bases lay between the germline ends. Germline V gene sequence: CDR1 SGHAT, CDR2 FQNNGV. The CDR3 loop spans 15 amino acids. The chain's CDR3 is CASSLGNGGLEKLFF. In DNA form, the CDR3 reads TGTGCCAGCAGCTTAGGAAATGGGGGGCTTGAAAAACTGTTTTTT.

The chain employs TRBV27 and TRBJ1-6; D unclear. V was shortened by 3 bases and J by 0 bases, with 12 bases between the two germline ends. The length of the CDR3 is 17 residues. Germline CDR1 reads MNHEY; CDR2 reads SMNVEV (reference sequence). CDR3 sequence (DNA): TGTGCCAGCAGTTTTAACGGAAGGAGCTCCTATAATTCACCCCTCCACTTT. It yields the protein CASSFNGRSSYNSPLHF.

Turning to this clone: Different DNA sequences within this sample yield the same CDR3. The chain joins TRBV9 to TRBJ1-3, with D maybe TRBD1 (5 bases). Trimming took off 0 bases at V and 4 bases at J, with 8 bases between the two ends. CDR1 and CDR2 from the germline V gene are SGDLS and YYNGEE. The CDR3 is 14 amino acids. The CDR3 bases are TGTGCCAGCAGCGTAGCAGGGATGGGAAACACCATATATTTT. Translating gives CASSVAGMGNTIYF.

This clone was counted a single time. The genes are TRBV28 and TRBJ2-6, with D possibly matching TRBD2 (6 bases). Trimming removed 6 bases at V and 2 bases at J, with 11 bases between. The germline CDR1 and CDR2 sequences are MDHEN and SYDVKM. This CDR3 has 15 residues. CDR3 protein: CASSPREAGANVLTF. The CDR3 DNA is TGTGCCAGCAGCCCCAGGGAGGCTGGGGCCAACGTCCTGACTTTC. Full variable domain (remainder filled in from reference TRBV28 and TRBJ2-6): DVKVTQSSRYLVKRTGEKVFLECVQDMDHENMFWYRQDPGLGLRLIYFSYDVKMKEKGDIPEGYSVSREKKERFSLILESASTNQTSMYLCASSPREAGANVLTFGAGSRLTVL.

The chain is built from TRBV9 and TRBJ2-5; D may be TRBD1 or TRBD2 (5 bases each). Per the germline V gene, CDR1 is SGDLS and CDR2 is YYNGEE. V gave up 3 bases and J gave up 3 bases, with 12 bases separating them. The CDR3 is 14 amino acids. The CDR3 spells CASSERGREETQYF. In nucleotides, the CDR3 is TGTGCCAGCAGCGAGAGGGGTAGGGAAGAGACCCAGTACTTC.

The J gene is TRBJ2-3, the V gene TRBV29-1; perhaps D is TRBD1 or TRBD2 (7 bases each). V was trimmed by 7 bases and J by 2 bases, leaving 22 bases between them. This CDR3 region has 16 residues. Germline CDR1 is SQVTM and CDR2 is ANQGSEA. For the CDR3, the DNA is TGCAGCGGGGACTACCTACAGGGGCTTTACACAGATACGCAGTATTTT. Encoded protein: CSGDYLQGLYTDTQYF.

The genes are TRBV7-9 and TRBJ2-7; 7 positions agree with TRBD1. The V gene end was trimmed by 6 bases and the J gene end by 2 bases; junction bases not matched to a gene: 7. Per the germline V gene, CDR1 is SEHNR and CDR2 is FQNEAQ (reference sequence). This CDR3 region has 14 residues. The CDR3 DNA follows: TGTGCCAGCAGTTTTGGACAGGTCACCTACGAGCAGTACTTC. It specifies CASSFGQVTYEQYF.

Concerning this clone itself: A junction boundary mismatches the germline segment, possibly from a read error. This chain connects TRBV7-7 to TRBJ2-3, with 10 bases matching TRBD1. Germline CDR1 reads SSHAT; CDR2 reads FNYEAQ (reference sequence). The CDR3 contains 15 residues. The CDR3 sequence: CASSPGTGGTDTQYF. CDR3 bases: TGTGCTAGCAGCCCCGGGACAGGGGGCACAGATACGCAGTATTTT.

The rearrangement uses TRBV29-1 and TRBJ1-1; D possibly corresponds to TRBD1 (6 bases). V was shortened by 0 bases and J by 5 bases, with 10 bases between the two germline ends. CDR1 is SQVTM and CDR2 is ANQGSEA in the germline V gene. CDR3 length equals 13 residues. The DNA for the CDR3 is TGCAGCGTTGAAGATCTAAGGGGGACTGAAGCTTTCTTT. As protein: CSVEDLRGTEAFF.

This chain connects TRBV7-9 to TRBJ2-1; possibly TRBD2 for D (5 bases). There are 16 residues in the CDR3. Trimming cost V 0 bases and J 8 bases, with 17 bases left between them. Per germline, CDR1 SEHNR and CDR2 FQNEAQ (reference sequence). The CDR3 DNA is TGTGCCAGCAGCTTAGCACTGGCTCGACCCGGGGATGAGCAGTTCTTC. It specifies CASSLALARPGDEQFF.

The rearrangement links TRBV19 to TRBJ2-3; 8 positions match TRBD2. The V gene's germline CDR1 is LNHDA and CDR2 SQIVND (reference sequence). This CDR3 spans 13 amino acids. The junction had 10 bases not matched to a gene; V was cut back by 11 bases and J by 6 bases. Here the CDR3 DNA reads TGTGCCTCTTCGGGAGGGCCGACCGATACGCAGTATTTT. It specifies CASSGGPTDTQYF.

The gene calls are TRBV6-6 and TRBJ2-5, with a tentative D call TRBD2 (5 bases). Germline CDR1 MNHNY, CDR2 SVGAGI (reference sequence). CDR3 length: 13 amino acids. Trimming stripped 7 bases from V and 2 bases from J, with 11 bases between. Written as DNA, the CDR3 is TGTGCCAGCAATGAGGGCCCGCAAGAGACCCAGTACTTC. This gives the protein CASNEGPQETQYF.

The genes are TRBV15 and TRBJ2-7, with D possibly matching TRBD1 (6 bases). The germline V and J ends were trimmed by 2 bases and 9 bases, with 11 bases remaining between them. The length of the CDR3 is 12 residues. CDR1 and CDR2 (germline): LNHNV, YYDKDF (reference sequence). CDR3 amino acids: CATSRPGEVQYF. CDR3 in DNA: TGTGCCACCAGCAGACCAGGGGAAGTGCAGTACTTC.

This clone has more than one count but fewer than ten. This chain joins TRBV27 and TRBJ1-6; D not resolved. With 7 bases removed from V and 0 bases from J, the gap between germline ends came to 10 bases. The CDR3 length is 15 residues. Germline V gives CDR1 MNHEY, CDR2 SMNVEV (reference sequence). The CDR3 bases are TGTGCCAGCACAACATCGAGCTCCTATAATTCACCCCTCCACTTT. Translation gives CASTTSSSYNSPLHF.

The genes are TRBV29-1 and TRBJ2-4; D uncertain. This CDR3 is 12 amino acids long. Germline CDR1 and CDR2: SQVTM and ANQGSEA. Trimming shortened V by 1 base and J by 6 bases, and 7 bases separated the two germline ends. CDR3 coding DNA: TGCAGCGTTGAAGGACTCGCAAACATTCAGTACTTC. As protein: CSVEGLANIQYF. Together with reference TRBV29-1 and TRBJ2-4, the CDR3 gives the full variable domain: SAVISQKPSRDICQRGTSLTIQCQVDSQVTMMFWYRQQPGQSLTLIATANQGSEATYESGFVIDKFPISRPNLTFSTLTVSNMSPEDSSIYLCSVEGLANIQYFGAGTRLSVL.

The DNA for the CDR3 is TGTGCCAGCAGCATGTTCGGCACTGAAGCTTTCTTT. It is translated as CASSMFGTEAFF. This chain connects TRBV7-8 to TRBJ1-1; D is ambiguous. The germline V gene encodes CDR1 SGHVS and CDR2 FQNEAQ. Trimming took 5 bases from V and 4 from J, leaving 8 bases between them. This CDR3 has 12 residues.

The rearrangement uses TRBV10-3 and TRBJ1-4, with D possibly TRBD1 on 5 matching bases. The V and J ends lost 2 bases and 7 bases respectively, with 11 bases between them. CDR1 is ENHRY, CDR2 SYGVKD, per germline. There are 14 residues in the CDR3. CDR3 residues: CAISEGGDTEKLFF. CDR3 nucleotides: TGTGCCATCAGTGAGGGAGGGGATACTGAAAAACTGTTTTTT.

The sample holds one count of this clone. Other DNA sequences in this specimen translate into the identical CDR3. The chain uses TRBV13 and TRBJ2-7; TRBD2 is a possible D gene (7 bases). Looked up from germline, CDR1 is PRHDT and CDR2 is FYEKMQ (reference sequence). The ends were cut back, 5 bases at V and 7 bases at J, with 18 bases in the middle. The CDR3 has 14 residues. The CDR3 here is CASSLGRGLGEQYF. The DNA of the CDR3 is TGTGCCAGCAGCCTTGGGCGGGGGCTGGGGGAGCAGTACTTC.

The chain uses TRBV5-6 and TRBJ2-5, with 7 bases identical to TRBD1. The CDR3 contains 14 residues. The V gene's germline CDR1 is SGHDT and CDR2 YYEEEE. After removal of 4 bases from V and 5 bases from J, the junction contained 8 bases not matched to a gene. The CDR3 spells CASSHMTGLETQYF. The CDR3 bases are TGTGCCAGCAGCCACATGACAGGGTTGGAGACCCAGTACTTC.

The sample holds one count of this clone. This rearrangement joins TRBV30 to TRBJ1-5, with D possibly being TRBD1 (6 bases). The length of the CDR3 is 15 residues. Trimming removed 4 bases at V and 4 bases at J, with 17 bases between. CDR1 is GTSNPN, CDR2 SVGIG, per germline (reference sequence). The CDR3, as DNA: TGTGCCTGGACTGTGGACAGTCTAGCTAATCAGCCCCAGCATTTT. This codes for CAWTVDSLANQPQHF.

The rearrangement joins TRBV5-4 to TRBJ2-7; TRBD1 aligns across 7 bases. The CDR3 spans 16 residues. J was trimmed by 0 bases and V by 6 bases; bases with no gene match: 12. Germline lookup yields CDR1 SGHNT and CDR2 YYREEE (reference sequence). The CDR3 sequence: CASTPEGQESSYEQYF. In nucleotides, the CDR3 is TGTGCCAGCACCCCCGAAGGACAGGAAAGCTCCTACGAGCAGTACTTC.

This chain links TRBV7-9 with TRBJ2-7; D is unclear. The CDR3 covers 14 residues. From germline, CDR1 is SEHNR and CDR2 FQNEAQ (reference sequence). With 2 bases removed from V and 5 bases from J, the gap between germline ends came to 13 bases. CDR3 loop: CASSLRTLHHEQYF. The CDR3 nucleotides read TGTGCCAGCAGCTTACGGACCTTACATCACGAGCAGTACTTC.

V usage is TRBV19 and J usage is TRBJ2-7; 12 nucleotides align to TRBD1. Germline V lookup: CDR1 LNHDA, CDR2 SQIVND (reference sequence). V shed 6 bases, J shed 5 bases, and the junction held 11 bases outside the gene matches. This CDR3 is 16 amino acids long. The CDR3 here is CASSPTGTGGRHEQYF. DNA for the CDR3: TGTGCCAGTAGCCCAACCGGGACAGGGGGCAGGCACGAGCAGTACTTC. Complete variable domain (other parts from reference TRBV19 and TRBJ2-7): DGGITQSPKYLFRKEGQNVTLSCEQNLNHDAMYWYRQDPGQGLRLIYYSQIVNDFQKGDIAEGYSVSREKKESFPLTVTSAQKNPTAFYLCASSPTGTGGRHEQYFGPGTRLTVT.

The V gene is TRBV4-3, the J gene TRBJ2-3; TRBD1 matches at 9 bases. After removal of 2 bases from V and 2 bases from J, the junction contained 5 bases not matched to a gene. CDR3 length: 16 amino acids. From germline, CDR1 is LGHNA and CDR2 YSLEER. The CDR3 nucleotides read TGCGCCAGCAGCCAATCCGGGACAGGGATCACAGATACGCAGTATTTT. Its translation: CASSQSGTGITDTQYF.

V and J are TRBV5-4 and TRBJ2-3, with no clear D. CDR3 length: 14 amino acids. In germline, CDR1 is SGHNT, CDR2 YYREEE (reference sequence). Trimming stripped 0 bases from V and 5 bases from J, with 10 bases between. CDR3 region: CASSLVGLEDTQYF. In DNA form, the CDR3 reads TGTGCCAGCAGCTTGGTAGGCCTCGAAGATACGCAGTATTTT.

The chain uses TRBV4-3 and TRBJ2-5; no clear D. V was clipped by 3 bases and J by 4 bases, with 9 bases between them. The CDR3 loop spans 13 amino acids. Germline CDR1 LGHNA, CDR2 YSLEER. Here the CDR3 reads CASSQDVRETQYF. Here the CDR3 DNA reads TGCGCCAGCAGCCAGGATGTACGAGAGACCCAGTACTTC.

This sequence joins TRBV7-2 and TRBJ2-5, with 7 bases that match TRBD2. The CDR3 has 15 amino acids. V gave up 5 bases and J gave up 5 bases; unmatched junction bases: 11. The V gene's germline CDR1 is SGHTA and CDR2 FQGNSA. DNA of the CDR3: TGTGCCAGCAGCCCGCTAGCGGTCGGGGCGGAGACCCAGTACTTC. Translated: CASSPLAVGAETQYF.

V and J are TRBV9 and TRBJ2-5; D is uncertain. With 0 bases removed from V and 2 bases from J, the gap between germline ends came to 8 bases. Germline V gene sequence: CDR1 SGDLS, CDR2 YYNGEE. CDR3 length: 14 amino acids. Written as DNA, the CDR3 is TGTGCCAGCAGCGTAGATCCGCGGCAAGAGACCCAGTACTTC. It codes for CASSVDPRQETQYF.

As concerns this clone: Distinct nucleotide sequences in the sample also encode this CDR3. The rearrangement joins TRBV27 to TRBJ2-3; D is ambiguous. Looked up from germline, CDR1 is MNHEY and CDR2 is SMNVEV (reference sequence). This CDR3 is built from 12 residues. V lost 1 base and J 6 bases, leaving 5 bases between the germline ends. The CDR3 nucleotides read TGTGCCAGCAGTTTATTCGGCGATACGCAGTATTTT. Protein: CASSLFGDTQYF.

Remarks on this clone: Other DNA sequences within the sample encode an identical CDR3. The V gene is TRBV4-1, the J gene TRBJ2-7; 10 nucleotides match TRBD2. Germline V gives CDR1 MGHRA, CDR2 YSYEKL. V dropped 2 bases and J dropped 0; count of bases not matched to a gene: 4. The CDR3 is made up of 16 amino acids. The CDR3 sequence: CASSQLLAGSSYEQYF. The CDR3 DNA reads TGCGCCAGCAGCCAATTACTAGCGGGGTCCTCCTACGAGCAGTACTTC.

In its sample, this clone was seen once. The CDR3 coding sequence is TGTGCCAGCAGTTACGGGGCAGGTAACAATGAGCAGTTCTTC. This encodes CASSYGAGNNEQFF. The chain uses TRBV6-5 and TRBJ2-1; maybe TRBD1 (5 bases). The CDR3 runs to 14 residues. Germline V gene sequence: CDR1 MNHEY, CDR2 SVGAGI. Trimming took 2 bases from V and 5 from J, leaving 10 bases between them.